This paragraph reports one T cell receptor beta chain. Antigen: not known. The sample is drawn from a study of cytomegalovirus exposure and HLA in healthy donors. Study outcomes and limitations: Reported findings show TCR beta sequences accurately forecast HLA-A and HLA-B alleles in most subjects. As immune exposure information, only CMV serostatus was available.

Germline V CDR1 and CDR2: SGHRS, YFSETQ. V was pared by 5 bases and J by 2 bases, with 13 bases between. There are 14 residues in the CDR3. In the PCR, 60 Vbeta and 13 Jbeta primers were used. Method: immunoSEQ multiplex PCR; TCRdb's copy keeps in-frame clones and lacks some. In the table there are about 160,000 clones, 81% of which are singletons. The receptor's source is a man over 45 in good health and CMV-seropositive. The material sequenced was PBMCs. V usage is TRBV5-1 and J usage is TRBJ2-5; TRBD1 might be the D (5 bases). In nucleotides, the CDR3 is TGCGCCAGCAGTGTTACAGGAAAGCAAGAGACCCAGTACTTC. This gives the protein CASSVTGKQETQYF.